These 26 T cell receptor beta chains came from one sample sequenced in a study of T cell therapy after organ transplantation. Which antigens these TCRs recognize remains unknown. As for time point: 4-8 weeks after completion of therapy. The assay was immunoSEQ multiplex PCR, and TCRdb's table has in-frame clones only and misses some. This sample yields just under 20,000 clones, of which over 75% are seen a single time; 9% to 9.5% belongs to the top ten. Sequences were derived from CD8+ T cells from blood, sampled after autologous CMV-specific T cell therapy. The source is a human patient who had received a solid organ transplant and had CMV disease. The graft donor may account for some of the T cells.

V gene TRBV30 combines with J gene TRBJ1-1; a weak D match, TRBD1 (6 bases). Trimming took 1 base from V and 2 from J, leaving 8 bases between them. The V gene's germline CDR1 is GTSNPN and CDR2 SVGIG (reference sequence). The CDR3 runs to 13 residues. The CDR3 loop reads CAWSGTANTEAFF. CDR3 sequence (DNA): TGTGCCTGGAGTGGGACAGCTAACACTGAAGCTTTCTTT. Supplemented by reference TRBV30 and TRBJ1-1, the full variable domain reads SQTIHQWPATLVQPVGSPLSLECTVEGTSNPNLYWYRQAAGRGLQLLFYSVGIGQISSEVPQNLSASRPQDRQFILSSKKLLLSDSGFYLCAWSGTANTEAFFGQGTRLTVV.

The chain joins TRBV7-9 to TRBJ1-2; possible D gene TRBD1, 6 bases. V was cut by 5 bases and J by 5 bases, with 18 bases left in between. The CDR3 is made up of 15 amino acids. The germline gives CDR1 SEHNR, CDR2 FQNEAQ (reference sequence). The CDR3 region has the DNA TGTGCCAGCAGCATCCCACAGGGCGACCTTTATGGCTACACCTTC. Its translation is CASSIPQGDLYGYTF.

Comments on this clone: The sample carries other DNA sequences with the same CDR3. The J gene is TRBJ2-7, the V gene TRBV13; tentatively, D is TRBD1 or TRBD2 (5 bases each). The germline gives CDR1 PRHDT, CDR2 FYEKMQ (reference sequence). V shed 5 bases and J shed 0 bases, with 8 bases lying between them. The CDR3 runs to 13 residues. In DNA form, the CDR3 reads TGTGCCAGCAGCCCAGGGAGCTCCTACGAGCAGTACTTC. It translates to CASSPGSSYEQYF. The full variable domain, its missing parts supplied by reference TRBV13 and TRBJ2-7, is AAGVIQSPRHLIKEKRETATLKCYPIPRHDTVYWYQQGPGQDPQFLISFYEKMQSDKGSIPDRFSAQQFSDYHSELNMSSLELGDSALYFCASSPGSSYEQYFGPGTRLTVT.

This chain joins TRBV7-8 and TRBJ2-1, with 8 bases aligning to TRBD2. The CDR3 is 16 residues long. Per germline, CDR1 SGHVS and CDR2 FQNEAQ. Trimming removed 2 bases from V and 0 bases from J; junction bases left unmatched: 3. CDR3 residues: CASSLTSGFSYNEQFF. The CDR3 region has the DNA TGTGCCAGCAGCTTAACTAGCGGCTTCTCCTACAATGAGCAGTTCTTC. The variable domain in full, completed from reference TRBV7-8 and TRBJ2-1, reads GAGVSQSPRYKVAKRGQDVALRCDPISGHVSLFWYQQALGQGPEFLTYFQNEAQLDKSGLPSDRFFAERPEGSVSTLKIQRTQQEDSAVYLCASSLTSGFSYNEQFFGPGTRLTVL.

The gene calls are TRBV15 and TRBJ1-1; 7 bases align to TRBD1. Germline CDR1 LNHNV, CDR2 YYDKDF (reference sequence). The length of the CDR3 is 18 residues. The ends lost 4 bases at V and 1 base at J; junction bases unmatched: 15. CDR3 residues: CATSTVTGWDQWNTEAFF. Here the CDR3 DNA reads TGTGCCACCAGCACAGTGACAGGGTGGGACCAATGGAACACTGAAGCTTTCTTT.

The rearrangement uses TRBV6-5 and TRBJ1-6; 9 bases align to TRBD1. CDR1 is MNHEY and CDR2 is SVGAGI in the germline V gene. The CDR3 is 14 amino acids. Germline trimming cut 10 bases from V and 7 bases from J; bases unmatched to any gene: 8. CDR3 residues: CAIRRDRENSPLHF. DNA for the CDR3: TGTGCCATTCGCCGGGACAGGGAAAATTCACCCCTCCACTTT.

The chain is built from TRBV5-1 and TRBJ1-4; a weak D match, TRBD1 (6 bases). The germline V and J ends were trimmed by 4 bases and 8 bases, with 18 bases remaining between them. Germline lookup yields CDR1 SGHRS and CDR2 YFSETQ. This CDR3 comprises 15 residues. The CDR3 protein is CASSLLGGSLEKLFF. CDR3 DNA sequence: TGCGCCAGCAGCCTTTTAGGGGGGTCCTTAGAAAAACTGTTTTTT.

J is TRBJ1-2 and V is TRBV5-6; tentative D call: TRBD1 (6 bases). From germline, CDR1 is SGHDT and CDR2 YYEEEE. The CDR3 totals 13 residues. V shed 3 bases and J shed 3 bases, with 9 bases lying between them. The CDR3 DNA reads TGTGCCAGCAGCTCCGGACAGTACTATGGCTACACCTTC. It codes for CASSSGQYYGYTF.

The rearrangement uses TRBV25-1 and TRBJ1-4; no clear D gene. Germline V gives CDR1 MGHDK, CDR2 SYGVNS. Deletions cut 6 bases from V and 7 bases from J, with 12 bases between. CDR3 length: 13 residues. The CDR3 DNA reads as TGTGCCAGCAGCGAGAACCCTTTTGAAAAACTGTTTTTT. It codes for CASSENPFEKLFF.

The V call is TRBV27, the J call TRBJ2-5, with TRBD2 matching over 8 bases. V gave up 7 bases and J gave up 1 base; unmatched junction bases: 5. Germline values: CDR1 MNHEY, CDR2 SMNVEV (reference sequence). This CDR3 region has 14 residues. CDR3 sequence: CASKRGQTQETQYF. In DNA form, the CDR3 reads TGTGCCAGCAAGCGGGGGCAGACCCAAGAGACCCAGTACTTC.

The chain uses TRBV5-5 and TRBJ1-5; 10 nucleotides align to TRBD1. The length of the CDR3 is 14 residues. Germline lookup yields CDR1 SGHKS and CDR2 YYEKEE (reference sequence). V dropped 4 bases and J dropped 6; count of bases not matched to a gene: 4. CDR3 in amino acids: CASSGGQGSQPQHF. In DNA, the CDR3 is TGTGCCAGCAGCGGGGGACAGGGGAGTCAGCCCCAGCATTTT.

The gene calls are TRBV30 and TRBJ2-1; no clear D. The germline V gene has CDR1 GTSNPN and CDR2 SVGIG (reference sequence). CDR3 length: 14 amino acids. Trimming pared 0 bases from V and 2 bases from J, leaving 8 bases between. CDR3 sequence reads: CAWSVHSTYNEQFF. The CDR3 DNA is TGTGCCTGGAGTGTACACTCGACCTACAATGAGCAGTTCTTC.

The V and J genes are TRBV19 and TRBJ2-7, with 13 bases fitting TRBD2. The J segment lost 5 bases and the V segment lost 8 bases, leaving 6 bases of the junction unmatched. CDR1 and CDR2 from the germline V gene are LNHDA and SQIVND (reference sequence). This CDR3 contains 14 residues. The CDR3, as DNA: TGTGCCAGTTCCCCACTAGCGGGAGGGAACGAGCAGTACTTC. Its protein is CASSPLAGGNEQYF.

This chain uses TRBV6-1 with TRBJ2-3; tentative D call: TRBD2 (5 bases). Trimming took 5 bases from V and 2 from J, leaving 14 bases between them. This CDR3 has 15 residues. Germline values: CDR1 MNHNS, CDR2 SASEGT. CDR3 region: CASSSGRTDTDTQYF. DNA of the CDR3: TGTGCCAGCAGTTCCGGACGGACTGACACAGATACGCAGTATTTT.

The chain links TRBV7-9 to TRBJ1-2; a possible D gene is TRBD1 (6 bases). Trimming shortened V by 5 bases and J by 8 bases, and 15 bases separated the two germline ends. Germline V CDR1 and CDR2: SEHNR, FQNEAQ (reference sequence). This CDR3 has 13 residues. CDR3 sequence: CASSLGPTGGYTF. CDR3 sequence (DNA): TGTGCCAGCAGCCTGGGACCGACAGGCGGCTACACCTTC. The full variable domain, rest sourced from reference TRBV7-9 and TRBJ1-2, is DTGVSQNPRHKITKRGQNVTFRCDPISEHNRLYWYRQTLGQGPEFLTYFQNEAQLEKSRLLSDRFSAERPKGSFSTLEIQRTEQGDSAMYLCASSLGPTGGYTFGSGTRLTVV.

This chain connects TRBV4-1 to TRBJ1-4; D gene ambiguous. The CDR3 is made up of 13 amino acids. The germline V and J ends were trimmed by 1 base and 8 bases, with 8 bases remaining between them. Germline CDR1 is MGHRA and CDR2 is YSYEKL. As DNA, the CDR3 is TGCGCCAGCAGCCAAGTTTTTCTGGAAAAACTGTTTTTT. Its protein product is CASSQVFLEKLFF.

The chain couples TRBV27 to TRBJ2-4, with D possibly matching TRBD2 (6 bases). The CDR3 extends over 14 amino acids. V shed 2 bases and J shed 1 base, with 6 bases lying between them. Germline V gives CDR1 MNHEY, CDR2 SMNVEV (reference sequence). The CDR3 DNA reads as TGTGCCAGCAGTTTAGGGGGGGCCAAAAACATTCAGTACTTC. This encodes CASSLGGAKNIQYF.

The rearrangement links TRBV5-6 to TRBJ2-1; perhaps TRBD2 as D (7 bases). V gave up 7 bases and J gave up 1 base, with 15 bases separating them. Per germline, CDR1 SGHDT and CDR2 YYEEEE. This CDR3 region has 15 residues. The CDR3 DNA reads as TGTGCCAGCGCTAGAGGGGGGGCGTCCTACAATGAGCAGTTCTTC. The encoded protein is CASARGGASYNEQFF.

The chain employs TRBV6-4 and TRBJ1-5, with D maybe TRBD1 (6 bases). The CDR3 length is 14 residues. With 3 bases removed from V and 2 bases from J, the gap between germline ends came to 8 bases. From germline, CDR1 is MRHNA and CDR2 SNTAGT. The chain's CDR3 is CASSEGAGNQPQHF. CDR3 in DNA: TGTGCCAGCAGTGAGGGGGCCGGCAATCAGCCCCAGCATTTT.

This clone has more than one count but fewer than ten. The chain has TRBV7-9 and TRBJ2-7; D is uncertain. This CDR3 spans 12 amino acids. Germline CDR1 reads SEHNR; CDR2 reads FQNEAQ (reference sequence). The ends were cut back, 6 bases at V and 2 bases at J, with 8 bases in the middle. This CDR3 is CASRVGAYEQYF. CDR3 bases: TGTGCCAGCAGGGTCGGTGCCTACGAGCAGTACTTC.

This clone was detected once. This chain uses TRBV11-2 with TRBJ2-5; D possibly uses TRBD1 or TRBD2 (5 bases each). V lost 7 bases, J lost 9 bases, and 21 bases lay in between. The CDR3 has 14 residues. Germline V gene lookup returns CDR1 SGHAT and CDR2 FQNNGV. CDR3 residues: CASTTQPAEGAQYF. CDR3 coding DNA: TGTGCCAGCACTACCCAACCAGCGGAAGGGGCCCAGTACTTC. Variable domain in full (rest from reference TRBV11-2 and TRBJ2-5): EAGVAQSPRYKIIEKRQSVAFWCNPISGHATLYWYQQILGQGPKLLIQFQNNGVVDDSQLPKDRFSAERLKGVDSTLKIQPAKLEDSAVYLCASTTQPAEGAQYFGPGTRLLVL.

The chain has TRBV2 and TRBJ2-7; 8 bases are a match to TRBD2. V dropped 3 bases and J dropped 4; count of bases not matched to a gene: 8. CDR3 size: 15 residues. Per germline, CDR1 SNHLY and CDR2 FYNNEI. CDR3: CASSEARGALYEQYF. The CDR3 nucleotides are TGTGCCAGCAGTGAGGCGCGGGGGGCCTTATACGAGCAGTACTTC.

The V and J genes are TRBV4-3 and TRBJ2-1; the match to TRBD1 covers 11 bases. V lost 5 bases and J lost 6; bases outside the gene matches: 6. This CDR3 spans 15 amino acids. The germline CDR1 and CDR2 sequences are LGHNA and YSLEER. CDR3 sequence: CASSSRTGGGNEQFF. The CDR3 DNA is TGCGCCAGCAGCTCGCGGACAGGGGGCGGCAATGAGCAGTTCTTC.

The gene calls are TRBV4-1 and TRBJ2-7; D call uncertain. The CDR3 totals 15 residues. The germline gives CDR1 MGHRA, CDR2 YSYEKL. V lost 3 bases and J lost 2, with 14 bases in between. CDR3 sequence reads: CASSQDEVRTYEQYF. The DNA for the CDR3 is TGCGCCAGCAGCCAGGATGAGGTGCGGACCTACGAGCAGTACTTC.

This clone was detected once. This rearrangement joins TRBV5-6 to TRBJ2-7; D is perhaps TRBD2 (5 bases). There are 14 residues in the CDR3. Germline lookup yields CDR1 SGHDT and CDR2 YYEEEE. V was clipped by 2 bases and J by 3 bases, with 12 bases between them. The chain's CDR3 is CASSFSDFFYEQYF. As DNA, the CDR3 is TGTGCCAGCAGCTTTTCGGACTTCTTCTACGAGCAGTACTTC.

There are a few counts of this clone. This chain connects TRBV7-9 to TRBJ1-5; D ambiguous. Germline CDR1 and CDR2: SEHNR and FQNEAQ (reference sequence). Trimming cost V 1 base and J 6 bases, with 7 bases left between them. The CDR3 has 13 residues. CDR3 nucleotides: TGTGCCAGCAGCTTAGGAGGGAGTCAGCCCCAGCATTTT. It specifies CASSLGGSQPQHF.